This passage covers 30 T cell receptor beta chains from one sample sequenced in a study of blood T cell repertoires in COVID-19 (dated by TCRdb to the early 2020s). Receptor libraries were prepared by the immunoSEQ multiplex PCR assay. The source is immuneACCESS, and TCRdb retained only in-frame sequences with V and J called. Part of the clones is not carried over; for the studies checked, unresolved V genes explain less than half of this, and the remainder is unexplained. Counted in this sample were approximately 40,000 clones; around 92% of them appeared once. 4.5% to 7% of the sample is in the top ten clones. The specimen sequenced was peripheral blood. These receptors all stem from an elderly woman with acute or convalescent COVID-19.

The sample holds one count of this clone. The chain has TRBV5-1 and TRBJ2-3, with 8 bases lining up with TRBD2. Germline CDR1 is SGHRS and CDR2 is YFSETQ. With V trimmed by 0 bases and J by 3 bases, 3 bases remained unmatched. This CDR3 region has 15 residues. The CDR3 DNA reads TGCGCCAGCAGCTTGGTCGGGGGGGCAACAGATACGCAGTATTTT. Encoded protein: CASSLVGGATDTQYF.

The chain carries TRBV24-1 and TRBJ1-2; 9 nucleotides match TRBD1. J was trimmed by 3 bases and V by 6 bases; bases with no gene match: 16. The CDR3 length is 18 residues. The germline gives CDR1 KGHDR, CDR2 SFDVKD. Written as DNA, the CDR3 is TGTGCCACCAGTAGTAGGAGGGACAGGGACCCCCACCACTATGGCTACACCTTC. Protein: CATSSRRDRDPHHYGYTF.

This chain uses TRBV6-5 with TRBJ2-3; 9 positions agree with TRBD1. The ends lost 6 bases at V and 1 base at J; junction bases unmatched: 2. The CDR3 contains 14 residues. Germline V gene sequence: CDR1 MNHEY, CDR2 SVGAGI. The CDR3, as DNA: TGTGCCAGCAGAAGGACAGGGGGCACAGATACGCAGTATTTT. It yields the protein CASRRTGGTDTQYF.

This clone was counted between two and nine times. The same CDR3 is also encoded by other DNA sequences in this sample. This chain joins TRBV19 and TRBJ1-1, with D perhaps matching TRBD1 (5 bases). This CDR3 is 14 amino acids long. V gave up 5 bases and J gave up 3 bases, with 13 bases separating them. CDR1 and CDR2 from the germline V gene are LNHDA and SQIVND (reference sequence). As DNA, the CDR3 is TGTGCCAGTAGTCCCAGGGCCAGGGACACTGAAGCTTTCTTT. It encodes CASSPRARDTEAFF.

The J gene is TRBJ1-2, the V gene TRBV4-2, with a weak D call TRBD1 (6 bases). The V end was cut by 0 bases, the J end by 11 bases, with 25 bases between. The CDR3 sequence is 17 residues long. The germline V gene has CDR1 LGHNA and CDR2 YNFKEQ. The chain's CDR3 is CASSQDNLGGREIRYTF. For the CDR3, the DNA is TGTGCCAGCAGCCAAGATAATCTCGGGGGGCGCGAGATAAGGTACACCTTC.

The chain employs TRBV7-3 and TRBJ1-6; perhaps TRBD1 as D (6 bases). V lost 5 bases and J lost 9, with 14 bases in between. The CDR3 loop spans 14 amino acids. From germline, CDR1 is SGHTA and CDR2 FQGTGA. The CDR3, as DNA: TGTGCCAGCAGCCCCGGGACAAAGGGTTCACCCCTCCACTTT. Encoded protein: CASSPGTKGSPLHF. Complete variable domain (other parts from reference TRBV7-3 and TRBJ1-6): GAGVSQTPSNKVTEKGKYVELRCDPISGHTALYWYRQSLGQGPEFLIYFQGTGAADDSGLPNDRFFAVRPEGSVSTLKIQRTERGDSAVYLCASSPGTKGSPLHFGNGTRLTVT.

V usage is TRBV12-5 and J usage is TRBJ2-5; 8 bases agree with TRBD2. The CDR3 totals 14 residues. Germline-derived CDR1 and CDR2 are LGHNT and FRNRAP. With 1 base clipped from V and 4 bases from J, the junction kept 2 bases outside the gene matches. The CDR3 region is CASGLESGGETQYF. CDR3 bases: TGTGCTAGTGGTTTGGAAAGCGGGGGAGAGACCCAGTACTTC.

The V and J genes are TRBV6-5 and TRBJ2-3; 7 bases are shared with TRBD1. J gave up 0 bases and V 4 bases, and 1 base lay outside the gene matches. There are 14 residues in the CDR3. Germline V gene data show CDR1 as MNHEY and CDR2 as SVGAGI. In DNA, the CDR3 is TGTGCCAGCAGTTTGACAGGGAGCACAGATACGCAGTATTTT. Its translation: CASSLTGSTDTQYF.

The chain links TRBV6-6 to TRBJ2-1; 8 bases align to TRBD1. Germline CDR1 MNHNY, CDR2 SVGAGI (reference sequence). This CDR3 is built from 15 residues. J was trimmed by 6 bases and V by 6 bases; bases with no gene match: 10. CDR3 sequence: CASSVPGQGTNEQFF. The CDR3 DNA reads as TGTGCCAGCAGCGTCCCCGGACAGGGAACCAATGAGCAGTTCTTC.

This rearrangement joins TRBV5-1 to TRBJ1-5, with D hard to call. Trimming stripped 0 bases from V and 4 bases from J, with 5 bases between. CDR3 length: 13 residues. Germline-derived CDR1 and CDR2 are SGHRS and YFSETQ. The CDR3 reads CASSLGVNQPQHF. DNA for the CDR3: TGCGCCAGCAGCTTGGGAGTTAATCAGCCCCAGCATTTT.

The chain carries TRBV4-3 and TRBJ2-7, with 8 bases matching TRBD1. Trimming took 3 bases from V and 5 from J; bases not matched to a gene: 6. The CDR3 runs to 14 residues. Germline-derived CDR1 and CDR2 are LGHNA and YSLEER. The CDR3 loop reads CASSQHQTGDEQYF. As DNA, the CDR3 is TGCGCCAGCAGCCAGCATCAGACAGGGGACGAGCAGTACTTC.

The chain couples TRBV6-6 to TRBJ1-1; D is possibly TRBD1 (6 bases). Germline values: CDR1 MNHNY, CDR2 SVGAGI (reference sequence). The CDR3 contains 14 residues. Trimming removed 1 base from V and 1 base from J, with 7 bases in between. The CDR3 DNA is TGTGCCAGCAGTTACTTACAGGGGAACACTGAAGCTTTCTTT. This codes for CASSYLQGNTEAFF.

This clone was observed a few times. The rearrangement links TRBV4-1 to TRBJ2-7; D might be TRBD1 (6 bases). The CDR3 covers 16 residues. CDR1 is MGHRA, CDR2 YSYEKL, per germline. Trimming pared 0 bases from V and 2 bases from J, leaving 14 bases between. CDR3 loop: CASSQDIDRRTYEQYF. CDR3 sequence (DNA): TGCGCCAGCAGCCAAGACATAGACAGGCGAACCTACGAGCAGTACTTC.

The rearrangement joins TRBV5-5 to TRBJ2-7, with TRBD2 matching over 9 bases. With 4 bases clipped from V and 1 base from J, the junction kept 6 bases outside the gene matches. The CDR3 sequence is 15 residues long. Germline assignment: CDR1 SGHKS and CDR2 YYEKEE (reference sequence). The CDR3, as DNA: TGTGCCAGCAGCCAAGGCGGGGGGGTTTCCTACGAGCAGTACTTC. Translating it yields CASSQGGGVSYEQYF.

The DNA for the CDR3 is TGCGCCAGCAGCTTGGACGGGGACTTGGTGGCAGATACGCAGTATTTT. It specifies CASSLDGDLVADTQYF. J is TRBJ2-3 and V is TRBV5-1; the D gene is possibly TRBD2 (6 bases). The CDR3 has 16 residues. Trimming took 0 bases from V and 4 from J, leaving 15 bases between them. Per the germline V gene, CDR1 is SGHRS and CDR2 is YFSETQ.

This clone was seen once. The chain is built from TRBV24-1 and TRBJ1-2; D gene ambiguous. The CDR3 totals 14 residues. Germline loops: CDR1 KGHDR, CDR2 SFDVKD. V lost 0 bases to trimming and J lost 3 bases, with 7 bases between them. The CDR3 bases are TGTGCCACCAGTGATTTGCCGGGGTACTATGGCTACACCTTC. It translates to CATSDLPGYYGYTF.

The CDR3 bases are TGTGCCAGGACAGGGGCTGGTGGAAACACCATATATTTT. This gives the protein CARTGAGGNTIYF. V is TRBV30 and J is TRBJ1-3, with TRBD1 identical over 9 bases. V lost 8 bases and J lost 3; bases outside the gene matches: 5. Germline V gives CDR1 GTSNPN, CDR2 SVGIG (reference sequence). This CDR3 is built from 13 residues.

The chain combines TRBV5-1 with TRBJ2-1; 12 bases are shared with TRBD2. Germline V gene lookup returns CDR1 SGHRS and CDR2 YFSETQ. V lost 4 bases to trimming and J lost 8 bases; unmatched junction nucleotides: 7. There are 15 residues in the CDR3. DNA for the CDR3: TGCGCCAGCAGCCCTAGCGGGGGGGCCCAGGATGAGCAGTTCTTC. Translation gives CASSPSGGAQDEQFF.

The chain couples TRBV11-2 to TRBJ1-1, with 11 bases identical to TRBD1. Looked up from germline, CDR1 is SGHAT and CDR2 is FQNNGV. V lost 4 bases and J lost 4; bases outside the gene matches: 8. This CDR3 is 16 amino acids long. CDR3 residues: CASSWGDRGWATEAFF. As DNA, the CDR3 is TGTGCCAGCAGCTGGGGGGACAGGGGGTGGGCCACTGAAGCTTTCTTT.

The chain combines TRBV6-1 with TRBJ2-7, with TRBD2 matching over 8 bases. Germline loops: CDR1 MNHNS, CDR2 SASEGT. CDR3 length: 14 amino acids. V lost 7 bases and J lost 2; bases outside the gene matches: 7. CDR3 region: CASIASGLAYEQYF. CDR3 in DNA: TGTGCCAGCATAGCTTCGGGACTAGCCTACGAGCAGTACTTC.

The V and J genes are TRBV2 and TRBJ2-3, with TRBD1 identical over 7 bases. Germline V gives CDR1 SNHLY, CDR2 FYNNEI. With 6 bases clipped from V and 0 bases from J, the junction kept 3 bases outside the gene matches. This CDR3 spans 14 amino acids. This CDR3 reads CASRTGVSTDTQYF. DNA of the CDR3: TGTGCCAGCAGAACAGGGGTTAGCACAGATACGCAGTATTTT.

The chain recombines TRBV5-1 with TRBJ1-5; 8 bases agree with TRBD1. The V gene's germline CDR1 is SGHRS and CDR2 YFSETQ. This CDR3 is built from 16 residues. Trimming at V came to 1 base and at J to 5 bases, leaving 8 bases not matched to a gene. The CDR3 nucleotides are TGCGCCAGCAGCTTGACCGGACAGGGATGGGATCAGCCCCAGCATTTT. It translates to CASSLTGQGWDQPQHF.

This chain links TRBV5-1 with TRBJ2-7; D not certain. The CDR3 is made up of 16 amino acids. V lost 0 bases to trimming and J lost 2 bases, with 15 bases between them. Germline loops: CDR1 SGHRS, CDR2 YFSETQ. The CDR3 reads CASSLGGYSFPYEQYF. The CDR3 DNA reads TGCGCCAGCAGCTTGGGTGGGTACAGTTTTCCCTACGAGCAGTACTTC.

This chain connects TRBV5-1 to TRBJ2-3; TRBD2 agrees at 10 bases. Trimming took 3 bases from V and 4 from J; bases not matched to a gene: 5. The CDR3 extends over 15 amino acids. Germline V CDR1 and CDR2: SGHRS, YFSETQ. The DNA for the CDR3 is TGCGCCAGCAGCTCAGGTAGCGGGGGGTCAGATACGCAGTATTTT. Protein sequence: CASSSGSGGSDTQYF.

This chain links TRBV25-1 with TRBJ1-1, with TRBD1 identical over 8 bases. V was pared by 1 base and J by 4 bases, with 5 bases of the junction left unmatched. CDR1 is MGHDK, CDR2 SYGVNS, per germline. There are 15 residues in the CDR3. The CDR3 loop is CASSESGGRITEAFF. In nucleotides, the CDR3 is TGTGCCAGCAGTGAATCAGGGGGCCGGATCACTGAAGCTTTCTTT.

The chain uses TRBV5-1 and TRBJ2-1, with TRBD2 identical over 9 bases. The CDR3 covers 18 residues. CDR1 SGHRS and CDR2 YFSETQ come from the germline V gene. V was pared by 7 bases and J by 0 bases, with 14 bases of the junction left unmatched. The CDR3 protein is CASFLRGGAESSYNEQFF. The CDR3 DNA reads TGCGCCAGCTTCTTACGCGGGGGGGCAGAGAGCTCCTACAATGAGCAGTTCTTC.

This chain connects TRBV18 to TRBJ1-2; D remains unclear. Per the germline V gene, CDR1 is KGHSH and CDR2 is LQKENI. Trimming pared 3 bases from V and 7 bases from J, leaving 9 bases between. The CDR3 extends over 12 amino acids. CDR3 bases: TGTGCCAGCTCACCCTCCCTAGGTGGCTACACCTTC. This translates into CASSPSLGGYTF.

This rearrangement joins TRBV15 to TRBJ2-5, with 9 bases identical to TRBD2. The trim removed 4 bases at V and 4 bases at J, leaving 13 bases unmatched. CDR1 and CDR2 (germline): LNHNV, YYDKDF (reference sequence). CDR3 length: 17 amino acids. CDR3: CATSIGLRGGDSETQYF. The CDR3 DNA is TGTGCCACCAGCATTGGCCTGCGGGGGGGCGATTCAGAGACCCAGTACTTC.

The V call is TRBV3-1 (or the pseudogene TRBV3-2), the J call TRBJ2-1; D remains unclear. Trimming removed 4 bases from V and 6 bases from J, with 4 bases in between. Per the germline V gene, CDR1 is LGHDT and CDR2 is YNNKEL (reference sequence). The CDR3 is made up of 11 amino acids. DNA for the CDR3: TGTGCCAGCAGCCTGCGCAATGAGCAGTTCTTC. Translating gives CASSLRNEQFF.

V and J are TRBV12-5 and TRBJ1-2; 9 bases map to TRBD1. The germline gives CDR1 LGHNT, CDR2 FRNRAP. This CDR3 has 15 residues. Trimming cost V 7 bases and J 2 bases; bases outside gene matches: 8. CDR3 protein: CASVITGTGNYGYTF. CDR3 bases: TGTGCTAGTGTCATCACCGGGACAGGGAACTATGGCTACACCTTC.